The T cell receptor (beta chain) described here comes from a study of circulating tumor DNA in untreated peripheral T-cell lymphoma. Produced via immunoSEQ multiplex PCR; TCRdb's table is partial and in-frame only. The table records over 1,500 clones, roughly 86% of them present only once. The CDR3 length is 13 residues. Per the germline V gene, CDR1 is GTSNPN and CDR2 is SVGIG (reference sequence). Trimming at V came to 7 bases and at J to 8 bases, leaving 10 bases not matched to a gene. The sequence was obtained from a human donor with peripheral T-cell lymphoma. V usage is TRBV30 and J usage is TRBJ1-4; 7 nucleotides match TRBD1. The specimen sequenced was tumor tissue. The CDR3 spells CALATGLQEKLFF. DNA for the CDR3: TGTGCCTTAGCGACAGGGCTCCAGGAAAAACTGTTTTTT. The variable domain in full, completed from reference TRBV30 and TRBJ1-4, reads SQTIHQWPATLVQPVGSPLSLECTVEGTSNPNLYWYRQAAGRGLQLLFYSVGIGQISSEVPQNLSASRPQDRQFILSSKKLLLSDSGFYLCALATGLQEKLFFGSGTQLSVL.